The 20 T cell receptor beta chains reported below all come from one sample, sequenced in a study of OX40 agonist ivuxolimab in advanced cancers. Preparation of the library involved the immunoSEQ multiplex PCR assay. TCRdb mirrors the immuneACCESS table, restricted to in-frame sequences. Some clones are absent from its copies; in checked studies, under half trace to an unresolved V gene, and the reason for the others is unknown. The sample records approximately 46,000 clones, approximately 86% of which are singletons. The ten largest clonotypes hold 11% of the sample. The sequencing used CD4+ or CD8+ T cells sorted from blood, collected in a trial of the OX40 agonist ivuxolimab. The receptors derive from an adult with an advanced solid tumor such as melanoma, head and neck, liver or kidney cancer.

The chain carries TRBV28 and TRBJ2-3, with 11 bases identical to TRBD2. Germline V lookup: CDR1 MDHEN, CDR2 SYDVKM. V gave up 11 bases and J gave up 3 bases; unmatched junction bases: 4. This CDR3 has 13 residues. CDR3 bases: TGTGCCGGATCTAGCGGGAGGACAGATACGCAGTATTTT. Protein product: CAGSSGRTDTQYF.

This chain uses TRBV28 with TRBJ1-5, with D uncertain. Germline CDR1 MDHEN, CDR2 SYDVKM. CDR3 length equals 11 residues. Trimming cost V 3 bases and J 6 bases, with 3 bases left between them. The CDR3 bases are TGTGCCAGCAGTTTTCCTCAGCCCCAGCATTTT. Residues: CASSFPQPQHF.

This clone was recorded only once. J is TRBJ1-1 and V is TRBV27; D might be TRBD1 (5 bases). The CDR3 length is 15 residues. V shed 2 bases and J shed 0 bases, with 10 bases lying between them. CDR1 and CDR2 from the germline V gene are MNHEY and SMNVEV (reference sequence). The CDR3, as DNA: TGTGCCAGCAGTTTAATTCAGGGAATGAACACTGAAGCTTTCTTT. It codes for CASSLIQGMNTEAFF.

The chain has TRBV27 and TRBJ2-3; no firm D call. The V gene lost 0 bases and the J gene lost 5 bases, with 15 bases spanning the gap. The CDR3 has 16 amino acids. CDR1 and CDR2 from the germline V gene are MNHEY and SMNVEV (reference sequence). For the CDR3, the DNA is TGTGCCAGCAGTTTATCCGTCCCGGGCCTGGGAGATACGCAGTATTTT. Translation gives CASSLSVPGLGDTQYF.

The rearrangement links TRBV7-2 to TRBJ2-7, with 7 bases identical to TRBD2. The CDR3 is 16 residues long. Germline loops: CDR1 SGHTA, CDR2 FQGNSA. V was pared by 0 bases and J by 3 bases, with 8 bases of the junction left unmatched. CDR3 amino acids: CASSLALAGVVYEQYF. The DNA for the CDR3 is TGTGCCAGCAGCTTAGCGCTGGCGGGAGTAGTCTACGAGCAGTACTTC.

This clone was seen a handful of times. This chain links TRBV7-2 with TRBJ1-3; D gene uncertain. Trimming removed 2 bases from V and 4 bases from J, with 9 bases in between. The CDR3 runs 14 residues. Germline CDR1 is SGHTA and CDR2 is FQGNSA. As DNA, the CDR3 is TGTGCCAGCAGCTTATCGGGCGCGGGAAACACCATATATTTT. It translates to CASSLSGAGNTIYF.

The rearrangement joins TRBV5-6 to TRBJ2-1; TRBD2 is a possible D gene (6 bases). This CDR3 is built from 15 residues. Germline V gene data show CDR1 as SGHDT and CDR2 as YYEEEE. The V end was cut by 0 bases, the J end by 2 bases, with 9 bases between. CDR3 region: CASSLAWEAYNEQFF. Here the CDR3 DNA reads TGTGCCAGCAGCTTGGCGTGGGAGGCCTACAATGAGCAGTTCTTC.

This clone was observed a single time. This chain links TRBV4-2 with TRBJ2-1; weak D call: TRBD1 (5 bases). The germline V gene encodes CDR1 LGHNA and CDR2 YNFKEQ. CDR3 size: 16 residues. With 0 bases removed from V and 0 bases from J, the gap between germline ends came to 9 bases. The CDR3 spells CASSQDQGISYNEQFF. CDR3 DNA: TGTGCCAGCAGCCAAGATCAGGGAATCTCCTACAATGAGCAGTTCTTC.

This CDR3 is CASSSSSTGLRYEQYF. CDR3 bases: TGTGCCAGCAGCTCCTCATCGACAGGGTTACGATACGAGCAGTACTTC. The chain is built from TRBV7-8 and TRBJ2-7; 7 positions match TRBD1. The CDR3 has 16 residues. CDR1 and CDR2 from the germline V gene are SGHVS and FQNEAQ. Trimming at V came to 4 bases and at J to 4 bases, leaving 13 bases not matched to a gene.

The J gene is TRBJ2-1, the V gene TRBV5-6, with 12 bases that match TRBD2. V was pared by 0 bases and J by 9 bases, with 7 bases of the junction left unmatched. Germline V gene sequence: CDR1 SGHDT, CDR2 YYEEEE. CDR3 length: 16 residues. The CDR3 loop reads CASSLARLAGAVEQFF. DNA for the CDR3: TGTGCCAGCAGCTTGGCCCGACTAGCGGGAGCTGTTGAGCAGTTCTTC.

The chain recombines TRBV13 with TRBJ2-1; D unresolved. Trimming took 5 bases from V and 7 from J, leaving 9 bases between them. The CDR3 contains 12 residues. Looked up from germline, CDR1 is PRHDT and CDR2 is FYEKMQ (reference sequence). The DNA for the CDR3 is TGTGCCAGCAGCCCACAACCTAATGAGCAGTTCTTC. Its translation is CASSPQPNEQFF.

This clone was seen a single time. This chain uses TRBV7-9 with TRBJ1-4; D ambiguous. Trimming took 4 bases from V and 0 from J, leaving 15 bases between them. The CDR3 has 17 amino acids. CDR1 and CDR2 (germline): SEHNR, FQNEAQ (reference sequence). The CDR3 here is CASSSPTRIATNEKLFF. The CDR3 DNA follows: TGTGCCAGCAGCTCTCCCACCCGAATTGCAACTAATGAAAAACTGTTTTTT. Complete variable domain (other parts from reference TRBV7-9 and TRBJ1-4): DTGVSQNPRHKITKRGQNVTFRCDPISEHNRLYWYRQTLGQGPEFLTYFQNEAQLEKSRLLSDRFSAERPKGSFSTLEIQRTEQGDSAMYLCASSSPTRIATNEKLFFGSGTQLSVL.

This clone has a handful of counts. V gene TRBV2 combines with J gene TRBJ1-1; 9 bases are a match to TRBD1. Germline values: CDR1 SNHLY, CDR2 FYNNEI. Trimming removed 4 bases from V and 7 bases from J; junction bases left unmatched: 7. The CDR3 totals 14 residues. The CDR3 here is CASSAWTGEGEAFF. The CDR3 coding sequence is TGTGCCAGCAGTGCGTGGACAGGGGAAGGTGAAGCTTTCTTT.

This clone was found a few times. The CDR3 DNA reads TGTGCCAGCAGTGGCCGGGACAGGGTCACGCCCCAGCATTTT. This translates into CASSGRDRVTPQHF. The rearrangement joins TRBV6-1 to TRBJ1-5; 9 nucleotides agree with TRBD1. Trimming at V came to 4 bases and at J to 9 bases, leaving 7 bases not matched to a gene. From germline, CDR1 is MNHNS and CDR2 SASEGT. The CDR3 is made up of 14 amino acids.

The genes are TRBV6-5 and TRBJ2-7; 8 bases align to TRBD1. This CDR3 is built from 14 residues. Trimming took 0 bases from V and 3 from J; bases not matched to a gene: 1. CDR1 MNHEY and CDR2 SVGAGI come from the germline V gene. The CDR3 here is CASSYSDRGYEQYF. Here the CDR3 DNA reads TGTGCCAGCAGTTACTCAGACAGGGGCTACGAGCAGTACTTC.

This clone was seen once. The chain couples TRBV19 to TRBJ2-1; TRBD1 might be the D (6 bases). This CDR3 contains 15 residues. Trimming removed 0 bases at V and 4 bases at J, with 10 bases between. The germline V gene has CDR1 LNHDA and CDR2 SQIVND (reference sequence). This CDR3 reads CASSIDRGIYNEQFF. CDR3 nucleotides: TGTGCCAGTAGTATAGACAGGGGAATATACAATGAGCAGTTCTTC.

The rearrangement joins TRBV29-1 to TRBJ2-2; D is possibly TRBD1 (6 bases). Trimming removed 3 bases from V and 4 bases from J, with 15 bases in between. The CDR3 is 15 amino acids. Per germline, CDR1 SQVTM and CDR2 ANQGSEA. The CDR3 loop is CSVDNPQGRTGELFF. The CDR3 nucleotides are TGCAGCGTTGATAATCCTCAGGGGCGCACCGGGGAGCTGTTTTTT.

V gene TRBV7-6 combines with J gene TRBJ1-6; 7 nucleotides match TRBD1. The V gene end was trimmed by 4 bases and the J gene end by 4 bases; junction bases not matched to a gene: 7. CDR1 is SGHVS and CDR2 is FNYEAQ in the germline V gene. The length of the CDR3 is 16 residues. The CDR3 bases are TGTGCCAGCAGCTCCGAGACAGGGATTTATAATTCACCCCTCCACTTT. Amino acid sequence: CASSSETGIYNSPLHF. The whole variable domain, remainder taken from reference TRBV7-6 and TRBJ1-6, is GAGVSQSPRYKVTKRGQDVALRCDPISGHVSLYWYRQALGQGPEFLTYFNYEAQQDKSGLPNDRFSAERPEGSISTLTIQRTEQRDSAMYRCASSSETGIYNSPLHFGNGTRLTVT.

This rearrangement joins TRBV7-8 to TRBJ1-1; TRBD1 agrees at 10 bases. Germline loops: CDR1 SGHVS, CDR2 FQNEAQ. V was clipped by 3 bases and J by 1 base; unmatched bases: 5. CDR3 length: 16 residues. The CDR3 reads CASSFRQGAWNTEAFF. The DNA for the CDR3 is TGTGCCAGCAGCTTCAGACAGGGGGCGTGGAACACTGAAGCTTTCTTT.

V and J are TRBV11-1 and TRBJ1-1; D call uncertain. Trimming removed 5 bases at V and 4 bases at J, with 14 bases between. CDR1 SGHAT and CDR2 FQDESV come from the germline V gene (reference sequence). The CDR3 consists of 14 residues. The CDR3 DNA follows: TGTGCCAGCAGCCCCTCGATGTCGGGCACTGAAGCTTTCTTT. Translating gives CASSPSMSGTEAFF.